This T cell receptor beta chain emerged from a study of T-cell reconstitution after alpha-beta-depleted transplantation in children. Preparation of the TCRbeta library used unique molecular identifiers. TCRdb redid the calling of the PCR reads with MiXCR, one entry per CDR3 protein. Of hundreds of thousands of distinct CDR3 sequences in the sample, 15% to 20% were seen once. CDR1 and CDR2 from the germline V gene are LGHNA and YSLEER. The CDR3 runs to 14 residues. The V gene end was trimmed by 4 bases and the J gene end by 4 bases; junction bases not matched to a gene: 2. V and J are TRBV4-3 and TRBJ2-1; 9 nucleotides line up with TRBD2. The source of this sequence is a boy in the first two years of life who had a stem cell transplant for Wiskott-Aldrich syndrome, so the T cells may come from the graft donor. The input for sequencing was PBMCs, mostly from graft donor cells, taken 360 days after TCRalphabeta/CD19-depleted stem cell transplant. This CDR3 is CASSPSGKYNEQFF. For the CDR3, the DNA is TGCGCCAGCAGCCCTAGCGGGAAATACAATGAGCAGTTCTTC.